Presented here are 18 T cell receptor beta chains from one specimen sequenced in a study of blood T cell repertoires in COVID-19. Assay used: immunoSEQ multiplex PCR; TCRdb lists only in-frame clones, some missing. The sample carries about 43,000 clones, 83% recorded once. The sequenced material came from peripheral blood. The receptors stem from a man older than 75 in a cohort sampled during active COVID-19.

This chain links TRBV10-1 with TRBJ2-1; TRBD1 might be the D (5 bases). V gave up 2 bases and J gave up 2 bases, with 13 bases separating them. The germline gives CDR1 WNHNN, CDR2 SYGVQD (reference sequence). This CDR3 is 16 amino acids long. The CDR3 DNA reads as TGCGCCAGCAGTGAGGGCAGGGAAAAAACCTACAATGAGCAGTTCTTC. As protein: CASSEGREKTYNEQFF.

This clone was observed once. The gene calls are TRBV7-9 and TRBJ2-5, with D tentatively TRBD1 (6 bases). Germline V CDR1 and CDR2: SEHNR, FQNEAQ (reference sequence). The CDR3 extends over 14 amino acids. V lost 0 bases and J lost 5, with 10 bases in between. The CDR3: CASSLATRGETQYF. CDR3 in DNA: TGTGCCAGCAGCTTAGCGACCAGGGGTGAGACCCAGTACTTC.

The chain is built from TRBV2 and TRBJ2-1, with D possibly matching TRBD1 (5 bases). There are 15 residues in the CDR3. Between the trimmed V and J ends, which lost 7 bases and 5 bases, there was a span of 18 bases. Germline CDR1 and CDR2: SNHLY and FYNNEI. The CDR3 sequence: CASTQGGARNNEQFF. In DNA form, the CDR3 reads TGTGCCAGCACCCAAGGTGGGGCTCGGAACAATGAGCAGTTCTTC.

The J gene is TRBJ2-2, the V gene TRBV30; a possible D gene is TRBD2 (5 bases). V was shortened by 0 bases and J by 13 bases, with 12 bases between the two germline ends. There are 12 residues in the CDR3. Germline V gene data show CDR1 as GTSNPN and CDR2 as SVGIG (reference sequence). CDR3 sequence reads: CAWSVGRFGLFF. Written as DNA, the CDR3 is TGTGCCTGGAGTGTAGGGAGATTTGGGCTGTTTTTT.

The V and J genes are TRBV2 and TRBJ2-3; the D gene is possibly TRBD1 (5 bases). The germline V and J ends were trimmed by 8 bases and 0 bases, with 12 bases remaining between them. Germline-derived CDR1 and CDR2 are SNHLY and FYNNEI. This CDR3 is 14 amino acids long. The CDR3 DNA sequence: TGTGCCAGCGGGCCCAACAGGAGCACAGATACGCAGTATTTT. Translated: CASGPNRSTDTQYF. The full variable domain, completed using reference TRBV2 and TRBJ2-3, is EPEVTQTPSHQVTQMGQEVILRCVPISNHLYFYWYRQILGQKVEFLVSFYNNEISEKSEIFDDQFSVERPDGSNFTLKIRSTKLEDSAMYFCASGPNRSTDTQYFGPGTRLTVL.

This sequence joins TRBV11-2 and TRBJ2-1, with TRBD2 matching over 7 bases. This CDR3 has 16 amino acids. V lost 5 bases, J lost 4 bases, and 11 bases stayed unmatched. The V gene's germline CDR1 is SGHAT and CDR2 FQNNGV. CDR3 residues: CASSPLRGSSYNEQFF. CDR3 DNA sequence: TGTGCCAGCAGCCCCTTGCGGGGGTCATCATACAATGAGCAGTTCTTC.

The chain is built from TRBV24-1 and TRBJ2-4; TRBD2 is a possible D gene (5 bases). The ends were cut back, 9 bases at V and 15 bases at J, with 26 bases in the middle. Germline CDR1 KGHDR, CDR2 SFDVKD. CDR3 length: 14 amino acids. CDR3 amino acids: CATASFRGPDLGYF. CDR3 nucleotide sequence: TGTGCCACCGCCTCGTTTAGAGGGCCTGATCTAGGGTACTTC.

The chain employs TRBV30 and TRBJ1-1; D gene uncertain. Trimming took 1 base from V and 1 from J, leaving 10 bases between them. CDR3 length: 14 residues. Per the germline V gene, CDR1 is GTSNPN and CDR2 is SVGIG (reference sequence). CDR3 residues: CAWSGQIRNTEAFF. In DNA, the CDR3 is TGTGCCTGGAGTGGGCAGATCAGGAACACTGAAGCTTTCTTT.

The sample holds one count of this clone. The rearrangement joins TRBV7-8 to TRBJ1-5; 9 bases map to TRBD1. Unmatched junction bases numbered 6, after V lost 6 bases and J lost 3 bases. The length of the CDR3 is 15 residues. Germline values: CDR1 SGHVS, CDR2 FQNEAQ. In DNA, the CDR3 is TGTGCCAGCAGTTTGGGACAGGGCTACAATCAGCCCCAGCATTTT. Amino acid sequence: CASSLGQGYNQPQHF.

A few counts support this clone. The V call is TRBV7-2, the J call TRBJ2-7; 14 nucleotides match TRBD2. Germline values: CDR1 SGHTA, CDR2 FQGNSA. Trimming cost V 6 bases and J 2 bases; bases outside gene matches: 6. This CDR3 has 16 residues. In nucleotides, the CDR3 is TGTGCCAGCAGGACTAGCGGGAGGGCCACTACCTACGAGCAGTACTTC. Translated: CASRTSGRATTYEQYF.

The chain is built from TRBV5-1 and TRBJ2-2, with 7 bases matching TRBD1. CDR1 SGHRS and CDR2 YFSETQ come from the germline V gene. The CDR3 is made up of 14 amino acids. The V gene end was trimmed by 0 bases and the J gene end by 9 bases; junction bases not matched to a gene: 5. The CDR3 coding sequence is TGCGCCAGCAGCTTGGGACAGGGTGGCCGGGAGCTGTTTTTT. Its translation: CASSLGQGGRELFF. Using reference TRBV5-1 and TRBJ2-2 for the parts outside the CDR3, the full variable domain is KAGVTQTPRYLIKTRGQQVTLSCSPISGHRSVSWYQQTPGQGLQFLFEYFSETQRNKGNFPGRFSGRQFSNSRSEMNVSTLELGDSALYLCASSLGQGGRELFFGEGSRLTVL.

The rearrangement joins TRBV9 to TRBJ1-2, with TRBD1 matching 9 bases. The CDR3 is 14 amino acids. Germline lookup yields CDR1 SGDLS and CDR2 YYNGEE. V was clipped by 0 bases and J by 7 bases; unmatched bases: 4. CDR3 nucleotide sequence: TGTGCCAGCAGCGTAGCTACAGGGGGCTTTGGCTACACCTTC. This gives the protein CASSVATGGFGYTF. Full variable domain (remainder filled in from reference TRBV9 and TRBJ1-2): DSGVTQTPKHLITATGQRVTLRCSPRSGDLSVYWYQQSLDQGLQFLIQYYNGEERAKGNILERFSAQQFPDLHSELNLSSLELGDSALYFCASSVATGGFGYTFGSGTRLTVV.

J is TRBJ1-5 and V is TRBV6-1, with a tentative D call TRBD1 (6 bases). CDR3 size: 14 residues. V was shortened by 3 bases and J by 6 bases, with 12 bases between the two germline ends. Germline CDR1 is MNHNS and CDR2 is SASEGT. CDR3 loop: CASSDRTASQPQHF. The CDR3 DNA reads TGTGCCAGCAGTGACCGGACAGCCTCTCAGCCCCAGCATTTT.

This clone was picked up one time. The V call is TRBV5-6, the J call TRBJ2-2; 8 bases fit TRBD2. Trimming cost V 0 bases and J 5 bases; bases outside gene matches: 6. This CDR3 is 16 amino acids long. Germline V gives CDR1 SGHDT, CDR2 YYEEEE. DNA of the CDR3: TGTGCCAGCAGCTTGGCTTGGCGGGAGGTTACCGGGGAGCTGTTTTTT. It codes for CASSLAWREVTGELFF.

This sequence joins TRBV11-2 and TRBJ2-7; a possible D gene is TRBD1 (6 bases). Trimming stripped 5 bases from V and 4 bases from J, with 18 bases between. The CDR3 runs to 15 residues. From germline, CDR1 is SGHAT and CDR2 FQNNGV. CDR3 protein: CASSKSPGGRYEQYF. The CDR3 DNA sequence: TGTGCCAGCAGCAAATCCCCTGGGGGCAGGTACGAGCAGTACTTC.

Written as DNA, the CDR3 is TGTGCCAGCAGCGTACAGAGGGTGGAGACCCAGTACTTC. It codes for CASSVQRVETQYF. The J gene is TRBJ2-5, the V gene TRBV11-2; D possibly corresponds to TRBD2 (5 bases). Germline loops: CDR1 SGHAT, CDR2 FQNNGV. This CDR3 is built from 13 residues. The V end was cut by 5 bases, the J end by 5 bases, with 12 bases between.

V and J are TRBV30 and TRBJ2-7; possibly TRBD1 for D (6 bases). With 1 base removed from V and 9 bases from J, the gap between germline ends came to 16 bases. Germline V gene lookup returns CDR1 GTSNPN and CDR2 SVGIG (reference sequence). This CDR3 comprises 13 residues. The CDR3 DNA reads TGTGCCTGGAGTGCCACAGGGCCACTAAGGCAGTACTTC. Residues: CAWSATGPLRQYF.

This clone is a singleton in its sample. This rearrangement joins TRBV11-3 to TRBJ2-1, with D maybe TRBD2 (6 bases). CDR3 length: 15 amino acids. Germline V lookup: CDR1 SGHNT, CDR2 YENEEA. V lost 1 base, J lost 4 bases, and 11 bases lay in between. CDR3 DNA: TGTGCCAGCAGCTTAGGGTCTAGCGCTTACAATGAGCAGTTCTTC. Protein sequence: CASSLGSSAYNEQFF.